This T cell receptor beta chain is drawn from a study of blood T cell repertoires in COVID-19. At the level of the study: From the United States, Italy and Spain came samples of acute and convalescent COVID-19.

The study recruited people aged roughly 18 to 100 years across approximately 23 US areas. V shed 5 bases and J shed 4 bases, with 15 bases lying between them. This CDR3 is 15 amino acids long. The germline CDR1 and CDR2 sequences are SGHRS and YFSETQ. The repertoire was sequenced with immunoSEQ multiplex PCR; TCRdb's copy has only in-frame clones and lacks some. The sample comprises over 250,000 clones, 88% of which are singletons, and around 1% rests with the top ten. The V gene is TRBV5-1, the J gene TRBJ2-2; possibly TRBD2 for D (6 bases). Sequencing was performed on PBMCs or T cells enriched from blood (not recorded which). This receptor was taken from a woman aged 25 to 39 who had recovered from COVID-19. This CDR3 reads CASSLRESRTGELFF. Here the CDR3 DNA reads TGCGCCAGCAGTCTCCGGGAGAGCCGCACCGGGGAGCTGTTTTTT.